One TCR beta chain is described in this entry. Its specificity is not known. The data stem from a study of cytomegalovirus exposure and HLA in healthy donors. General study points: Generally TCR sequences proved uncommon, though certain public TCRs appeared in numerous donors.

Both 60 Vbeta primers and 13 Jbeta primers went into the PCR. Sequencing was performed with immunoSEQ multiplex PCR; in TCRdb, only in-frame clones are kept and a portion is missing. Seen here are roughly 110,000 clones, 70% to 85% observed once, and the top ten hold under 5%. J gave up 6 bases and V 4 bases, and 8 bases lay outside the gene matches. The CDR3 runs 16 residues. Looked up from germline, CDR1 is KGHSH and CDR2 is LQKENI. Sequencing used PBMCs. The TCR comes from a male donor in good health and CMV-seronegative. V is TRBV18 and J is TRBJ2-1; 11 bases match TRBD2. The CDR3, as DNA: TGTGCCAGCTCACTTCCTAGCGGGAGGTCTACCAATGAGCAGTTCTTC. As protein: CASSLPSGRSTNEQFF. Using reference TRBV18 and TRBJ2-1 for the parts outside the CDR3, the full variable domain is NAGVMQNPRHLVRRRGQEARLRCSPMKGHSHVYWYRQLPEEGLKFMVYLQKENIIDESGMPKERFSAEFPKEGPSILRIQQVVRGDSAAYFCASSLPSGRSTNEQFFGPGTRLTVL.